This T cell receptor beta chain was found in a study of response to subunit inactivated influenza vaccine. Study-wide results and caveats: Authors suggested each seasonal flu vaccination may recruit only limited numbers of new T cells.

TCRdb called the RT-PCR reads again in MiXCR, with one record for every CDR3 protein. The table shows hundreds of thousands of distinct CDR3 sequences, with over 9% occurring only once. V was clipped by 3 bases and J by 7 bases, with 9 bases between them. Germline assignment: CDR1 ENHRY and CDR2 SYGVKD. The CDR3 runs 13 residues. In its sample, this clonotype was seen a few times. Its antigen remains unknown. The sequence came from a man in his fifties who received an inactivated influenza vaccine. The rearrangement uses TRBV10-3 and TRBJ2-2; unclear D gene. Material: non-naive T cells sorted from PBMCs, obtained around 14 days before vaccination. The CDR3 region has the DNA TGTGCCATCAGTGAAATGTCCGGCGGGGAGCTGTTTTTT. Translated, it gives CAISEMSGGELFF.